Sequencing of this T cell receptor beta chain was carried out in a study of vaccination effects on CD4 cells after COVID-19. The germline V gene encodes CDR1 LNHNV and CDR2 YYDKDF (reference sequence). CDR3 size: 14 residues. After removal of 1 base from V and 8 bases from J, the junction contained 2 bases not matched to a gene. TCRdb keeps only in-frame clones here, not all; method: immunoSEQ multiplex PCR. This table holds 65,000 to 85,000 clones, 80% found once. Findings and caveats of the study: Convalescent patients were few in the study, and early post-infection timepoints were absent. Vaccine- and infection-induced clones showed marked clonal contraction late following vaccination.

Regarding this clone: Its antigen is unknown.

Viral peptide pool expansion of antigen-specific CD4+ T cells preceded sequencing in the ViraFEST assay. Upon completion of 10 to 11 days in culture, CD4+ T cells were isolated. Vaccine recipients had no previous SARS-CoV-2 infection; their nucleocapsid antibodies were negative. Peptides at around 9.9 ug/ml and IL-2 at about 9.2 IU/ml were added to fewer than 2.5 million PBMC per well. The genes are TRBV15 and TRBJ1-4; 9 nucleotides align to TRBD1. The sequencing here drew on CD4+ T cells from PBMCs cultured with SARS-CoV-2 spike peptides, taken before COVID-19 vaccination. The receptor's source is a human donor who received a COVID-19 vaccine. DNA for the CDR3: TGTGCCACCAGCAGAGTGGACAGGGGCGAAAAACTGTTTTTT. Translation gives CATSRVDRGEKLFF.